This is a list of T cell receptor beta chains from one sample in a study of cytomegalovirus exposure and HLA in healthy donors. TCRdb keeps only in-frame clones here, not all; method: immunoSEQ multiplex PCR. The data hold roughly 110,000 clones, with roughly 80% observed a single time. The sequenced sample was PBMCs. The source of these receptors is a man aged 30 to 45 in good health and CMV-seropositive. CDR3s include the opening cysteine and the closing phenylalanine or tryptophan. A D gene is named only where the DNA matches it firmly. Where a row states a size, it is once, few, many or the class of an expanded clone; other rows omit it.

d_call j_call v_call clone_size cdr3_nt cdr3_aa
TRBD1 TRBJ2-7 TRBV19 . TGTGCCAGTAGCGTGGGACAGGGGCCCTACGAGCAGTACTTC CASSVGQGPYEQYF
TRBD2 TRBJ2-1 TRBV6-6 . TGTGCCAGCACGCTTAGCGGGGGCCTCTCCTACAATGAGCAGTTCTTC CASTLSGGLSYNEQFF
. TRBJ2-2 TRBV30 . TGTGCCTGGGGTTGGTCCCCGAGGGCCGGGGAGCTGTTTTTT CAWGWSPRAGELFF
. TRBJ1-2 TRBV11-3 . TGTGCCAGCAGCTTATGGACTGAGTATGGCTACACCTTC CASSLWTEYGYTF
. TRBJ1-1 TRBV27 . TGTGCCAGCAGGCCCCACAACGAGGCATCGTGGGCTTTCTTT CASRPHNEASWAFF
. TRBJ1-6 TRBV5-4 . TGTGCCAGCAGCTTAATGGGCTCGAATAATTCACCCCTCCACTTT CASSLMGSNNSPLHF
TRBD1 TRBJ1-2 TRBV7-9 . TGTGCCAGCAGCCGGGGACAGGGAGGTGGCTACACCTTC CASSRGQGGGYTF
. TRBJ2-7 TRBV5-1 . TGCGCCAGCAGTTTTGGGACCGGGGGTCTCTACGAGCAGTACTTC CASSFGTGGLYEQYF
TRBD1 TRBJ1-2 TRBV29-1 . TGCAGCGTTCTAGGACAGGGGGCGGGGGCGGACTACACCTTC CSVLGQGAGADYTF
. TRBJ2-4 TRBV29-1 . TGCAGCGTTGAAGATCAGGGGAAAGCCAAAAACAGTCAGTACTTC CSVEDQGKAKNSQYF
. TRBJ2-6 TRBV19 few TGTGCCAGTAGTATCATGTTTGGGGCCAACGTCCTGACTTTC CASSIMFGANVLTF
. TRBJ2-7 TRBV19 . TGTGCCAGTAGTATAGTAAACCAGGGATCTTACGAGCAGTACTTC CASSIVNQGSYEQYF
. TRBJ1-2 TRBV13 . TGTGCCAGCAGCTCTCGGTCTGACTTTTATGGCTACACCTTC CASSSRSDFYGYTF
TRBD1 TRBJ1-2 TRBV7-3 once TGTGCCAGCAGCCCCCGTCTGGACAGGGGGAGCGGCTACACCTTC CASSPRLDRGSGYTF
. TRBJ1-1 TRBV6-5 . TGTGCCAGCAGTTACTCAGGCTTAAGGGGGACTGAAGCTTTCTTT CASSYSGLRGTEAFF
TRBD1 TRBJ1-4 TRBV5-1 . TGCGCCAGCAGCCAAGGACAGGGCTATAATGAAAAACTGTTTTTT CASSQGQGYNEKLFF
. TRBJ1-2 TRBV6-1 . TGTGCCAGCAGTGAAGGGGGGGGTGGGTATGGCTACACCTTC CASSEGGGGYGYTF
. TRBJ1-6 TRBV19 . TGTGCCAGTAGTTCAGGGGCAAGGTCACCCCTCCACTTT CASSSGARSPLHF
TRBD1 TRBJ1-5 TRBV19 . TGTGCCAGTAGTATAGCAGGGGGCCATCAGCCCCAGCATTTT CASSIAGGHQPQHF
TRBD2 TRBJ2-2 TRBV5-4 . TGTGCCAGCAGCTTGGTTCGGACTAGCGGGGGTTTTACCGGGGAGCTGTTTTTT CASSLVRTSGGFTGELFF
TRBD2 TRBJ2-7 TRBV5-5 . TGTGCCAGCAGCTTGGGGCTAGCGGGGGGGCACTACGAGCAGTACTTC CASSLGLAGGHYEQYF
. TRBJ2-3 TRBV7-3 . TGTGCCAGCAGCTTAGGGGGGGCATCAGATACGCAGTATTTT CASSLGGASDTQYF
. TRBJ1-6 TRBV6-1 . TGTGCCAGCAGGCCACAGGGAGATTCACCCCTCCACTTT CASRPQGDSPLHF
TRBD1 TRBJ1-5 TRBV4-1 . TGCGCCAGCAGCAAGATAGGGACAGAAGATCAGCCCCAGCATTTT CASSKIGTEDQPQHF
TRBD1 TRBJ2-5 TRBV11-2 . TGTGCCAGCAGCTTAGCGGGACAGGGGATGTCAGAGACCCAGTACTTC CASSLAGQGMSETQYF
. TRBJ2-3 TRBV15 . TGTGCCACCAGCAGAGCGGGAAGCACAGATACGCAGTATTTT CATSRAGSTDTQYF
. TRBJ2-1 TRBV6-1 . TGTGCCAGCGGGCCCCTGAGCTCCTACAATGAGCAGTTCTTC CASGPLSSYNEQFF
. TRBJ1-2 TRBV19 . TGTGCCAGTAGTGCGTTGACAGAAGGCCACGTCTATGGCTACACCTTC CASSALTEGHVYGYTF
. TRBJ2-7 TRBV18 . TGTGCCAGCTCAGATACAGGGATTCGCGAGCAGTACTTC CASSDTGIREQYF
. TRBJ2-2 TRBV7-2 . TGTGCCAGCAGCTTCAGGCCAACAGGGTTTAACACCGGGGAGCTGTTTTTT CASSFRPTGFNTGELFF
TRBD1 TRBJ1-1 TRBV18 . TGTGCCAGCTCACCCCAGGGGGTGGAGCGGGTGAACACTGAAGCTTTCTTT CASSPQGVERVNTEAFF
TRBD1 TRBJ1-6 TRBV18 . TGTGCCAGCTCACCGGGACAGGGGGCCTATAATTCACCCCTCCACTTT CASSPGQGAYNSPLHF
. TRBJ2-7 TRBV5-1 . TGCGCCAGCAGCTCCGATGGAACAGGCGGCGAGCAGTACTTC CASSSDGTGGEQYF
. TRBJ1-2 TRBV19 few TGTGCCAGCGGCGCGGGGCGGCGTGGCTACACCTTC CASGAGRRGYTF
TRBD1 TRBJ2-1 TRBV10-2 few TGCGCCAGCAGTCTGACAGGGATCCCCTACAATGAGCAGTTCTTC CASSLTGIPYNEQFF
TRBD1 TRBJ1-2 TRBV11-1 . TGTGCCAGCAGCCAAGGGACAGGCATCTATAAGGGAGGCTACACCTTC CASSQGTGIYKGGYTF
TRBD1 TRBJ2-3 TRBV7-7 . TGTGCTAGCAGCCCCGGGACAGGGAGGACAGATACGCAGTATTTT CASSPGTGRTDTQYF
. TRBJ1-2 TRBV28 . TGTGCCAGCAGTTCAGCAGGCTATGGCTACACCTTC CASSSAGYGYTF
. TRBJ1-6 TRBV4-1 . TGCGCCAGCAGCCAAGAAGCTGGTCCCCTCCACTTT CASSQEAGPLHF
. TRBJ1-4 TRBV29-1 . TGCAGCGTCGCAGGCGATCGGGGTGAAAAACTGTTTTTT CSVAGDRGEKLFF